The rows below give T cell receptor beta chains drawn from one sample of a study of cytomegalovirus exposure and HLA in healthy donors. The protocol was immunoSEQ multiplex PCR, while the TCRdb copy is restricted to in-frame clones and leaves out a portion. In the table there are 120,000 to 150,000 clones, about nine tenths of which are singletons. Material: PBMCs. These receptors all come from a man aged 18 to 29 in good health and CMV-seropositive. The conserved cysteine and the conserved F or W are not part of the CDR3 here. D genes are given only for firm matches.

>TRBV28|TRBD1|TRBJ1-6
ASSLGQGYSPLH
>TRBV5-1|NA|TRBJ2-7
ASSLGGPINGYEQY
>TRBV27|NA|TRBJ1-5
ASSLSAWSTNQPQH
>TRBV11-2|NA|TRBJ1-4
ASSFLSTNEKLF
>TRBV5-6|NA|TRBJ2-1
ASSLDRVNEQF
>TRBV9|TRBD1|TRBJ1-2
ASSLRWGQGASGYT
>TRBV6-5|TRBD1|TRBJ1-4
ASSFGTAREKLF
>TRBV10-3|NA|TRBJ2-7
AISPRWGEAYEQY
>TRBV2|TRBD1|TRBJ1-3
ASSEFGQAHRNTIY
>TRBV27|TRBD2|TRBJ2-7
ASRGTSGSYEQY
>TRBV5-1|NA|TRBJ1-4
ASSLEAGEKLF
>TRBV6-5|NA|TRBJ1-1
ASGALAGGGEAF
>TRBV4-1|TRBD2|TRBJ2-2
ASSQRLAESGELF
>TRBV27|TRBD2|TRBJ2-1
ASSSSTSGDNNEQF
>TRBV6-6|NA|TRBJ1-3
ASSPRQEVHTIY
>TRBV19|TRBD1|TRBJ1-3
ASRRDRFSGNTIY
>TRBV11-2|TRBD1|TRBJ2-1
ASSSGTGGREQF
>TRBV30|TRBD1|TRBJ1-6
AWRGAGGTSPLH
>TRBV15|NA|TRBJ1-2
ATSTPAATGYT
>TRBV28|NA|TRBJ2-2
ASSFISAPGGELF
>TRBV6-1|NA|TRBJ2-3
ASTPEGVTDTQY
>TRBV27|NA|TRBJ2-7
ASSPLQVGYEQY
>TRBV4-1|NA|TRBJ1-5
ASSQDTPTGQPQH
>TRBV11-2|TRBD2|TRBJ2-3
ASSLGLAGGPADTQY
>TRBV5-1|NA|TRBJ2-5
ASDSGGSRGETQY
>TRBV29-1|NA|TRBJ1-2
SVDYSNYGYT
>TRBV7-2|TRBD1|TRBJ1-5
ASSSIPTGNQPQH
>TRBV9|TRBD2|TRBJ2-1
ASSVTGLAANEQF
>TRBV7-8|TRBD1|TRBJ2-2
ASSLAPGGLF
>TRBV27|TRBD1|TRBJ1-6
ASSQGGSSYNSPLH
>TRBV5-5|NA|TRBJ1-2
ASSPLERGVEWGYT
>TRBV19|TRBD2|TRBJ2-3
ASSTVGGRAGDTQY
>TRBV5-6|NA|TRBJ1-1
ASSPPTGMNTEAF
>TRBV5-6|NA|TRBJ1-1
ASSLGLNTEAF
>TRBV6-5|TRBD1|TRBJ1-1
ASSYSRTGDTEAF
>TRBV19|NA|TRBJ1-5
ASSLAGSNQPQH
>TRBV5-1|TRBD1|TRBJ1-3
ASSLGQGIRDTIY
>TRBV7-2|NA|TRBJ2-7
ASSRDSKPLD
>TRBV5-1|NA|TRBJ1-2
ASSLVQGLEGYT
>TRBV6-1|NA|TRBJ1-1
ASSEWGLTTEAF
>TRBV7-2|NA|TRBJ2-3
ASSLVVVLSADTQY
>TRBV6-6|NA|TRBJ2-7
ASSLGGEEQY
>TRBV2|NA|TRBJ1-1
ASIQGTEAF
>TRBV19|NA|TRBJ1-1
ASTGGAVNTEAF
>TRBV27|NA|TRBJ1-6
ASSQQLSNSPLH